These 27 T cell receptor beta chains came from one sample sequenced in a study of cytomegalovirus exposure and HLA in healthy donors. Vbeta (60) and Jbeta (13) primers were used in the PCR. Sequenced by immunoSEQ multiplex PCR; TCRdb stores in-frame clones only, minus some. The table has approximately 92,000 clones, approximately 70% seen once; the top ten hold approximately 8.2%. Source material: PBMCs. The origin of the receptors is a man in his sixties in good health and CMV-seronegative.

This rearrangement joins TRBV4-2 to TRBJ2-7; 8 nucleotides align to TRBD2. V was clipped by 1 base and J by 0 bases; unmatched bases: 5. The length of the CDR3 is 16 residues. Germline assignment: CDR1 LGHNA and CDR2 YNFKEQ. CDR3 amino acids: CASSQGQLADSYEQYF. CDR3 nucleotides: TGTGCCAGCAGCCAAGGGCAACTAGCGGACTCCTACGAGCAGTACTTC.

The V call is TRBV7-2, the J call TRBJ2-3, with D perhaps TRBD1 (5 bases). CDR3 length: 15 amino acids. Germline CDR1 reads SGHTA; CDR2 reads FQGNSA. The V end lost 1 base, the J end lost 5 bases, and 13 bases lay between the germline ends. CDR3 coding DNA: TGTGCCAGCAGCTTAGATCCAGGGTCAGGAGATACGCAGTATTTT. Translated: CASSLDPGSGDTQYF.

The chain couples TRBV11-2 to TRBJ2-7; 9 positions agree with TRBD1. V dropped 5 bases and J dropped 2; count of bases not matched to a gene: 4. The CDR3 runs 14 residues. Germline V gene sequence: CDR1 SGHAT, CDR2 FQNNGV. The CDR3 reads CASSPRQGAYEQYF. CDR3 DNA sequence: TGTGCCAGCAGCCCTCGACAGGGGGCCTACGAGCAGTACTTC.

V gene TRBV28 combines with J gene TRBJ1-1; weak D call: TRBD1 (6 bases). With 4 bases removed from V and 4 bases from J, the gap between germline ends came to 10 bases. There are 13 residues in the CDR3. Germline V gene data show CDR1 as MDHEN and CDR2 as SYDVKM. This CDR3 reads CASSSPRGTEAFF. The CDR3 bases are TGTGCCAGCAGTTCACCCAGGGGCACTGAAGCTTTCTTT. Full variable domain (rest looked up from reference TRBV28 and TRBJ1-1): DVKVTQSSRYLVKRTGEKVFLECVQDMDHENMFWYRQDPGLGLRLIYFSYDVKMKEKGDIPEGYSVSREKKERFSLILESASTNQTSMYLCASSSPRGTEAFFGQGTRLTVV.

The chain uses TRBV28 and TRBJ1-6, with D possibly TRBD1 on 5 matching bases. Germline CDR1 is MDHEN and CDR2 is SYDVKM. V dropped 5 bases and J dropped 0 bases, with 11 bases sitting between them. The CDR3 spans 16 residues. The CDR3 bases are TGTGCCAGCAGTGAAAACGACAGCTCCTATAATTCACCCCTCCACTTT. Amino acid sequence: CASSENDSSYNSPLHF.

This clone was seen more than once but under ten times. This rearrangement joins TRBV4-3 to TRBJ2-2; a weak D match, TRBD1 (5 bases). Germline CDR1 reads LGHNA; CDR2 reads YSLEER. The ends were cut back, 1 base at V and 1 base at J, with 10 bases in the middle. The CDR3 is 16 amino acids. CDR3 loop: CASSQGLQVNTGELFF. The CDR3 DNA follows: TGCGCCAGCAGCCAAGGTTTACAGGTGAACACCGGGGAGCTGTTTTTT.

This clone was counted a single time. This chain links TRBV6-5 with TRBJ1-4; possibly TRBD1 for D (6 bases). Per germline, CDR1 MNHEY and CDR2 SVGAGI. There are 15 residues in the CDR3. V gave up 4 bases and J gave up 5 bases, with 14 bases separating them. The CDR3 nucleotides are TGTGCCAGCAGTTCCGGGGGAGGGGGAAATGAAAAACTGTTTTTT. Its translation: CASSSGGGGNEKLFF.

The chain uses TRBV7-8 and TRBJ2-5; 8 bases are shared with TRBD1. Trimming at V came to 0 bases and at J to 2 bases, leaving 14 bases not matched to a gene. This CDR3 is 19 amino acids long. Germline values: CDR1 SGHVS, CDR2 FQNEAQ. In nucleotides, the CDR3 is TGTGCCAGCAGCTTAGCGGGCTTTTTAGGACAGGGCTTTCAAGAGACCCAGTACTTC. Its translation: CASSLAGFLGQGFQETQYF.

J is TRBJ2-5 and V is TRBV6-5; 15 bases line up with TRBD2. This CDR3 spans 16 amino acids. In germline, CDR1 is MNHEY, CDR2 SVGAGI. Unmatched junction bases numbered 2, after V lost 4 bases and J lost 2 bases. The CDR3 loop is CASSWTSGGVQETQYF. The DNA of the CDR3 is TGTGCCAGCAGTTGGACTAGCGGGGGGGTACAAGAGACCCAGTACTTC.

In this sample, this clone turned up a few times. The chain employs TRBV19 and TRBJ1-1; 10 nucleotides line up with TRBD1. V lost 2 bases, J lost 8 bases, and 8 bases stayed unmatched. The CDR3 is 15 residues long. CDR1 and CDR2 from the germline V gene are LNHDA and SQIVND (reference sequence). CDR3 protein: CASSITIGTGAEAFF. The CDR3 nucleotides are TGTGCCAGTAGTATAACGATTGGGACAGGGGCCGAAGCTTTCTTT. Using reference TRBV19 and TRBJ1-1 for the parts outside the CDR3, the full variable domain is DGGITQSPKYLFRKEGQNVTLSCEQNLNHDAMYWYRQDPGQGLRLIYYSQIVNDFQKGDIAEGYSVSREKKESFPLTVTSAQKNPTAFYLCASSITIGTGAEAFFGQGTRLTVV.

J is TRBJ2-2 and V is TRBV29-1; possibly TRBD2 for D (5 bases). Looked up from germline, CDR1 is SQVTM and CDR2 is ANQGSEA. The CDR3 is 16 amino acids. Trimming took 6 bases from V and 0 from J, leaving 17 bases between them. The CDR3 sequence is CSVAEPASTNTGELFF. CDR3 DNA sequence: TGCAGCGTCGCCGAACCCGCTAGCACGAACACCGGGGAGCTGTTTTTT.

This chain connects TRBV6-1 to TRBJ2-3, with D perhaps matching TRBD1 (6 bases). There are 14 residues in the CDR3. Looked up from germline, CDR1 is MNHNS and CDR2 is SASEGT. Trimming pared 4 bases from V and 5 bases from J, leaving 13 bases between. The CDR3 nucleotides read TGTGCCAGCAGTGTAGACAACAGGGTAGATACGCAGTATTTT. This encodes CASSVDNRVDTQYF.

The chain recombines TRBV4-1 with TRBJ1-2; 10 bases map to TRBD1. CDR1 is MGHRA, CDR2 YSYEKL, per germline. After removal of 2 bases from V and 6 bases from J, the junction contained 9 bases not matched to a gene. This CDR3 has 16 residues. CDR3: CASSQSHDRGQDGYTF. CDR3 sequence (DNA): TGCGCCAGCAGCCAATCTCACGACAGGGGGCAGGATGGCTACACCTTC.

This clone is a singleton in its sample. This chain links TRBV12-5 with TRBJ2-1; the match to TRBD2 covers 12 bases. The ends lost 1 base at V and 3 bases at J; junction bases unmatched: 1. Germline loops: CDR1 LGHNT, CDR2 FRNRAP. This CDR3 spans 16 amino acids. CDR3 DNA: TGTGCTAGTGGTTTGGAGACTAGCGGGGGCTACAATGAGCAGTTCTTC. Its translation is CASGLETSGGYNEQFF.

In DNA form, the CDR3 reads TGTGCCAGCAGTCTCCTCGAGGAGACCCAGTACTTC. Translating gives CASSLLEETQYF. The chain uses TRBV5-6 and TRBJ2-5; unclear D gene. The germline gives CDR1 SGHDT, CDR2 YYEEEE. Trimming took 5 bases from V and 5 from J, leaving 10 bases between them. CDR3 length equals 12 residues.

There are a few counts of this clone. The gene calls are TRBV15 and TRBJ2-1; D is unresolved. Germline V gene lookup returns CDR1 LNHNV and CDR2 YYDKDF (reference sequence). CDR3 size: 13 residues. V was shortened by 5 bases and J by 3 bases, with 8 bases between the two germline ends. DNA of the CDR3: TGTGCCACCAGCGCGGAGAGCTACAATGAGCAGTTCTTC. It encodes CATSAESYNEQFF.

V gene TRBV19 combines with J gene TRBJ2-3; 9 bases are shared with TRBD2. With V trimmed by 6 bases and J by 3 bases, 10 bases remained unmatched. The germline V gene encodes CDR1 LNHDA and CDR2 SQIVND (reference sequence). This CDR3 region has 16 residues. CDR3 sequence reads: CASSQRGSGGTDTQYF. The CDR3 nucleotides are TGTGCCAGTAGCCAACGGGGTAGCGGGGGTACAGATACGCAGTATTTT.

The chain has TRBV5-1 and TRBJ2-7, with 7 nucleotides matching TRBD2. The CDR3 contains 16 residues. V trimming: 4 bases; J trimming: 4 bases; junction bases outside the gene matches: 14. Germline CDR1 and CDR2: SGHRS and YFSETQ. The CDR3 loop reads CASSPGGGGGTYEQYF. Here the CDR3 DNA reads TGCGCCAGCAGCCCGGGCGGTGGGGGAGGGACGTACGAGCAGTACTTC.

The genes are TRBV5-4 and TRBJ2-1; D is ambiguous. The V gene lost 0 bases and the J gene lost 0 bases, with 10 bases spanning the gap. The CDR3 has 16 residues. Germline assignment: CDR1 SGHNT and CDR2 YYREEE (reference sequence). The CDR3 sequence is CASSLDPQSSYNEQFF. The CDR3 DNA reads TGTGCCAGCAGCTTGGATCCGCAGTCCTCCTACAATGAGCAGTTCTTC.

The V call is TRBV28, the J call TRBJ2-7, with 9 bases that match TRBD2. Per the germline V gene, CDR1 is MDHEN and CDR2 is SYDVKM. The ends lost 3 bases at V and 7 bases at J; junction bases unmatched: 13. This CDR3 has 16 residues. CDR3 DNA: TGTGCCAGCAGTTTCGTGGGCGGGAGGGGGATTGAGGAGCAGTACTTC. It specifies CASSFVGGRGIEEQYF.

This chain joins TRBV7-9 and TRBJ2-3; TRBD2 matches at 13 bases. With V trimmed by 6 bases and J by 5 bases, 8 bases remained unmatched. Germline-derived CDR1 and CDR2 are SEHNR and FQNEAQ (reference sequence). The CDR3 consists of 16 residues. CDR3: CASSIGLAGALDTQYF. The CDR3 nucleotides read TGTGCCAGCAGTATCGGACTAGCGGGAGCGCTAGATACGCAGTATTTT.

V usage is TRBV6-6 and J usage is TRBJ1-1; possibly TRBD1 for D (5 bases). CDR3 length: 11 residues. Deletions cut 8 bases from V and 3 bases from J, with 7 bases between. Germline V gene lookup returns CDR1 MNHNY and CDR2 SVGAGI (reference sequence). The CDR3 sequence is CASRGDTEAFF. The CDR3 coding sequence is TGTGCCAGCCGGGGGGACACTGAAGCTTTCTTT.

The chain joins TRBV6-6 to TRBJ1-6; a weak D match, TRBD1 (5 bases). The V end lost 9 bases, the J end lost 7 bases, and 19 bases lay between the germline ends. The length of the CDR3 is 15 residues. Germline V gives CDR1 MNHNY, CDR2 SVGAGI (reference sequence). CDR3 sequence: CASKNPDTLNSPLHF. CDR3 DNA sequence: TGTGCCAGTAAAAACCCGGACACATTAAATTCACCCCTCCACTTT.

This sequence joins TRBV19 and TRBJ2-5; possibly TRBD2 for D (5 bases). The V and J ends lost 5 bases and 4 bases respectively, with 8 bases between them. The CDR3 runs 12 residues. Germline lookup yields CDR1 LNHDA and CDR2 SQIVND (reference sequence). CDR3 protein: CASSWAGETQYF. In DNA, the CDR3 is TGTGCCAGTAGTTGGGCGGGAGAGACCCAGTACTTC.

The chain recombines TRBV5-1 with TRBJ2-7; 11 bases map to TRBD2. J lost 6 bases, V lost 4 bases, and 9 bases had no gene match. CDR3 length equals 15 residues. Germline lookup yields CDR1 SGHRS and CDR2 YFSETQ. The CDR3 reads CASSHRTSGSFEQYF. CDR3 nucleotide sequence: TGCGCCAGCAGCCACAGGACTAGCGGGTCTTTCGAGCAGTACTTC.

The chain joins TRBV28 to TRBJ2-7; 7 bases match TRBD1. The germline gives CDR1 MDHEN, CDR2 SYDVKM. Germline trimming cut 5 bases from V and 4 bases from J; bases unmatched to any gene: 14. The CDR3 extends over 16 amino acids. The CDR3 DNA is TGTGCCAGCAGTGCATACCGGGACAGATCGAATTACGAGCAGTACTTC. It is translated as CASSAYRDRSNYEQYF.

This chain joins TRBV15 and TRBJ2-3; 8 bases map to TRBD2. The J segment lost 5 bases and the V segment lost 11 bases, leaving 9 bases of the junction unmatched. This CDR3 has 13 amino acids. Per the germline V gene, CDR1 is LNHNV and CDR2 is YYDKDF (reference sequence). The CDR3 reads CAWGAGEKDTQYF. The DNA for the CDR3 is TGTGCCTGGGGAGCGGGAGAGAAAGATACGCAGTATTTT.